Below, 20 T cell receptor beta chains from the same sample are listed, as sequenced in a study of blood T cell repertoires in COVID-19. Only in-frame clones appear in the TCRdb table, and some are missing; sequencing was by immunoSEQ multiplex PCR. This table has 250,000 to 400,000 clones, roughly 90% appearing once. Sequencing was carried out using peripheral blood. Receptor source: a woman aged 30 to 39 with COVID-19, enrolled during active disease.

This clone has only one observation. The chain employs TRBV12-3 or TRBV12-4 and TRBJ1-1, with D unclear. The CDR3 sequence is 13 residues long. The V and J ends lost 4 bases and 8 bases respectively, with 14 bases between them. CDR3 in DNA: TGTGCCAGCAGTTCTCCGGGATTCTTGGAAGCTTTCTTT. Translated, it gives CASSSPGFLEAFF.

J is TRBJ2-2 and V is TRBV14; 9 bases are a match to TRBD2. This CDR3 has 15 residues. CDR1 is SGHDN, CDR2 FVKESK, per germline. J gave up 8 bases and V 3 bases, and 7 bases lay outside the gene matches. The CDR3, as DNA: TGTGCCAGCAGCCAGGTAGCGGGAGTACCTGGGGAGCTGTTTTTT. Translating it yields CASSQVAGVPGELFF.

This clone was observed once. The gene calls are TRBV9 and TRBJ2-1, with 8 bases fitting TRBD2. J gave up 4 bases and V 4 bases, and 16 bases lay outside the gene matches. This CDR3 contains 18 residues. From germline, CDR1 is SGDLS and CDR2 YYNGEE. The CDR3 sequence: CASSFTSLAENGYNEQFF. CDR3 nucleotides: TGTGCCAGCAGCTTCACTTCACTAGCGGAAAACGGATACAATGAGCAGTTCTTC.

The J gene is TRBJ2-1, the V gene TRBV28, with 12 bases lining up with TRBD2. The CDR3 totals 14 residues. Germline-derived CDR1 and CDR2 are MDHEN and SYDVKM. J was trimmed by 9 bases and V by 7 bases; bases with no gene match: 7. The CDR3 loop reads CASTRLAGVPEQFF. In DNA, the CDR3 is TGTGCCAGCACCCGACTAGCGGGGGTCCCTGAGCAGTTCTTC.

The chain couples TRBV12-2 to TRBJ2-7; the DNA was not used to check the table's D call, TRBD2. TRBV12-2 is assigned pseudogene status. CDR3 length equals 14 residues. The CDR3 spells CASRLEELAYEQYF. DNA of the CDR3: TGTGCAAGTCGCTTAGAGGAACTAGCCTACGAGCAGTACTTC.

The chain combines TRBV19 with TRBJ2-3; no definite D call. The CDR3 loop spans 13 amino acids. Trimming removed 3 bases at V and 2 bases at J, with 6 bases between. Germline assignment: CDR1 LNHDA and CDR2 SQIVND (reference sequence). CDR3 nucleotides: TGTGCCAGTAGTATCACCTACACAGATACGCAGTATTTT. It codes for CASSITYTDTQYF.

The chain has TRBV5-1 and TRBJ1-4, with D possibly matching TRBD1 (5 bases). Trimming pared 4 bases from V and 4 bases from J, leaving 11 bases between. The germline gives CDR1 SGHRS, CDR2 YFSETQ. The CDR3 has 14 residues. The CDR3 loop is CASSPGGVNEKLFF. In DNA, the CDR3 is TGCGCCAGCAGCCCTGGAGGGGTTAATGAAAAACTGTTTTTT. Looking up the rest from reference TRBV5-1 and TRBJ1-4 gives the full variable domain: KAGVTQTPRYLIKTRGQQVTLSCSPISGHRSVSWYQQTPGQGLQFLFEYFSETQRNKGNFPGRFSGRQFSNSRSEMNVSTLELGDSALYLCASSPGGVNEKLFFGSGTQLSVL.

The V gene is TRBV27, the J gene TRBJ1-5, with 7 bases that match TRBD1. CDR1 and CDR2 (germline): MNHEY, SMNVEV (reference sequence). The CDR3 has 14 amino acids. V trimming: 5 bases; J trimming: 1 base; junction bases outside the gene matches: 2. The CDR3 nucleotides are TGTGCCAGCAGTCTACAGGGGAGCAATCAGCCCCAGCATTTT. It specifies CASSLQGSNQPQHF.

The chain employs TRBV3-1 (or the pseudogene TRBV3-2) and TRBJ1-2, with 8 positions matching TRBD1. Per germline, CDR1 LGHDT and CDR2 YNNKEL (reference sequence). The junction had 4 bases not matched to a gene; V was cut back by 2 bases and J by 8 bases. The CDR3 sequence is 13 residues long. The CDR3 DNA follows: TGTGCCAGCAGCCAAACAGGGGGGTGGGGCTACACCTTC. Its translation: CASSQTGGWGYTF.

This chain joins TRBV7-9 and TRBJ2-2; D is possibly TRBD2 (6 bases). CDR1 SEHNR and CDR2 FQNEAQ come from the germline V gene (reference sequence). V was cut by 3 bases and J by 1 base, with 9 bases left in between. This CDR3 is built from 15 residues. The CDR3 here is CASSFSGENTGELFF. CDR3 nucleotide sequence: TGTGCCAGCAGCTTTTCGGGGGAGAACACCGGGGAGCTGTTTTTT.

The CDR3 coding sequence is TGTGCCAGTAGTATAGGGGGGACAGGGGGCACCCAGCCCCAGCATTTT. Its translation: CASSIGGTGGTQPQHF. The chain recombines TRBV19 with TRBJ1-5; TRBD1 matches 12 bases. CDR1 is LNHDA, CDR2 SQIVND, per germline (reference sequence). The CDR3 is 16 residues long. V shed 1 base and J 7 bases; nucleotides not matched to a gene: 5.

This clone was counted once. This chain connects TRBV5-1 to TRBJ2-2; no definite D call. V lost 2 bases to trimming and J lost 2 bases, with 19 bases between them. This CDR3 is built from 18 residues. CDR1 is SGHRS and CDR2 is YFSETQ in the germline V gene. The CDR3 is CASSFGSTSTLNTGELFF. In DNA form, the CDR3 reads TGCGCCAGCAGCTTCGGGTCCACCAGTACCCTCAACACCGGGGAGCTGTTTTTT.

This clone was seen only a few times. This rearrangement joins TRBV28 to TRBJ2-7, with 9 bases lining up with TRBD1. Germline V CDR1 and CDR2: MDHEN, SYDVKM. CDR3 size: 15 residues. V was clipped by 6 bases and J by 6 bases; unmatched bases: 12. The CDR3 here is CASRPRGGTGREQYF. CDR3 bases: TGTGCCAGCAGACCCCGGGGAGGGACAGGGCGCGAGCAGTACTTC.

The V gene is TRBV2, the J gene TRBJ1-2; tentatively, D is TRBD1 (6 bases). The CDR3 is 13 residues long. Deletions cut 5 bases from V and 2 bases from J, with 9 bases between. Per germline, CDR1 SNHLY and CDR2 FYNNEI. CDR3 in DNA: TGTGCCAGCAGTAAGGGGGGGAACTATGGCTACACCTTC. It translates to CASSKGGNYGYTF.

This chain links TRBV6-5 with TRBJ1-2; no clear D gene. CDR1 MNHEY and CDR2 SVGAGI come from the germline V gene. V lost 11 bases and J lost 6, with 10 bases in between. This CDR3 is built from 10 residues. The CDR3 is CAVIGNGYTF. For the CDR3, the DNA is TGTGCCGTTATCGGGAATGGCTACACCTTC.

The rearrangement joins TRBV6-1 to TRBJ1-1; D gene ambiguous. The ends were cut back, 3 bases at V and 4 bases at J, with 15 bases in the middle. Germline lookup yields CDR1 MNHNS and CDR2 SASEGT. The CDR3 runs to 15 residues. The CDR3 region is CASSEEQRVGTEAFF. The CDR3 DNA reads TGTGCCAGCAGTGAGGAACAGCGGGTGGGCACTGAAGCTTTCTTT.

The chain links TRBV18 to TRBJ1-1; D may be TRBD1 (6 bases). The CDR3 contains 15 residues. Trimming stripped 3 bases from V and 6 bases from J, with 17 bases between. Germline V lookup: CDR1 KGHSH, CDR2 LQKENI. The CDR3 sequence: CASSPEVDRTAEAFF. Here the CDR3 DNA reads TGTGCCAGCTCACCTGAGGTTGACAGGACAGCTGAAGCTTTCTTT. The whole variable domain, remainder taken from reference TRBV18 and TRBJ1-1, is NAGVMQNPRHLVRRRGQEARLRCSPMKGHSHVYWYRQLPEEGLKFMVYLQKENIIDESGMPKERFSAEFPKEGPSILRIQQVVRGDSAAYFCASSPEVDRTAEAFFGQGTRLTVV.

The chain couples TRBV5-1 to TRBJ1-5; D remains ambiguous. V was cut by 2 bases and J by 1 base, with 4 bases left in between. This CDR3 contains 13 residues. Germline V gene lookup returns CDR1 SGHRS and CDR2 YFSETQ. The CDR3 DNA follows: TGCGCCAGCAGCTTAGCCAGCAATCAGCCCCAGCATTTT. Protein sequence: CASSLASNQPQHF.

The CDR3 nucleotides are TGTGCCAGCACCGGGGGGTTGCATACGCAGTATTTT. Its protein product is CASTGGLHTQYF. This chain links TRBV11-2 with TRBJ2-3, with 7 bases aligning to TRBD2. V lost 7 bases, J lost 7 bases, and 5 bases stayed unmatched. Germline CDR1 is SGHAT and CDR2 is FQNNGV. This CDR3 spans 12 amino acids.

J is TRBJ2-7 and V is TRBV6-1, with 15 bases matching TRBD2. The CDR3 is 16 amino acids. J lost 6 bases, V lost 4 bases, and 7 bases had no gene match. Germline V gene data show CDR1 as MNHNS and CDR2 as SASEGT. The CDR3 loop reads CASSALGLAGGLEQYF. DNA of the CDR3: TGTGCCAGCAGTGCCTTGGGACTAGCGGGAGGACTCGAGCAGTACTTC.